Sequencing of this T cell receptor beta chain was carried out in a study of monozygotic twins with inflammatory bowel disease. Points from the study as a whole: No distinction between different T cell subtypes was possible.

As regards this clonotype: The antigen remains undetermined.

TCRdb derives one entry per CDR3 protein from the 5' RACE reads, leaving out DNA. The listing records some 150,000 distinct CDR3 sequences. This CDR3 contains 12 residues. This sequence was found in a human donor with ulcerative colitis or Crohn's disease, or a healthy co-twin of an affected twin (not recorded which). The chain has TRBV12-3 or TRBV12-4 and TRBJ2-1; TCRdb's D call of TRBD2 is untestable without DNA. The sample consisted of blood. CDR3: CASSRVGREQFF.